One sample yielded the 23 T cell receptor beta chains listed below, sequenced in a study of beta chain features in type 1 diabetes. All of the isolated RNA was reverse transcribed, so expressed TCRB transcripts were sequenced. Sequencing used immunoSEQ multiplex PCR; TCRdb keeps in-frame clones, though not all of them. This table has about 320,000 clones, 11% to 15% appearing once. The sequencing input was central memory CD4+ T cells from blood. These receptors came from a man aged 30-40 years in good health.

This clone was observed a handful of times. Within the sample, other DNA sequences also encode this same CDR3. The J gene is TRBJ2-2, the V gene TRBV18, with D hard to call. The V and J ends lost 2 bases and 1 base respectively, with 8 bases between them. This CDR3 region has 15 residues. Per the germline V gene, CDR1 is KGHSH and CDR2 is LQKENI. For the CDR3, the DNA is TGTGCCAGCTCACCATTGCCAGGGAACACCGGGGAGCTGTTTTTT. This codes for CASSPLPGNTGELFF.

V usage is TRBV19 and J usage is TRBJ1-5, with D perhaps matching TRBD1 (6 bases). The CDR3 runs 13 residues. Trimming pared 6 bases from V and 5 bases from J, leaving 11 bases between. Germline lookup yields CDR1 LNHDA and CDR2 SQIVND (reference sequence). In DNA, the CDR3 is TGTGCCAGTAGGAGGGCAGGGGATCAGCCCCAGCATTTT. Its translation: CASRRAGDQPQHF.

The V and J genes are TRBV12-5 and TRBJ1-1; weak D call: TRBD1 (5 bases). Germline lookup yields CDR1 LGHNT and CDR2 FRNRAP. This CDR3 is built from 13 residues. The germline V and J ends were trimmed by 6 bases and 8 bases, with 16 bases remaining between them. DNA for the CDR3: TGTGCTAGTGGCCAAGTCGGGACGTCCGAAGCTTTCTTT. Translation: CASGQVGTSEAFF.

This sequence joins TRBV6-5 and TRBJ1-5; the match to TRBD1 covers 8 bases. The length of the CDR3 is 15 residues. CDR1 MNHEY and CDR2 SVGAGI come from the germline V gene. V gave up 6 bases and J gave up 2 bases; unmatched junction bases: 6. CDR3 amino acids: CASSPKTGGNQPQHF. CDR3 in DNA: TGTGCCAGCAGCCCGAAGACAGGGGGCAATCAGCCCCAGCATTTT.

This clone appeared a few times. The chain has TRBV13 and TRBJ2-7; a weak D match, TRBD2 (5 bases). Germline lookup yields CDR1 PRHDT and CDR2 FYEKMQ (reference sequence). Trimming cost V 4 bases and J 0 bases, with 16 bases left between them. The CDR3 loop spans 16 amino acids. This CDR3 reads CASSSRLPTYSYEQYF. The CDR3 coding sequence is TGTGCCAGCAGCTCCAGACTACCTACTTACTCCTACGAGCAGTACTTC.

This clone was recorded a few times. The chain links TRBV4-1 to TRBJ1-2, with D maybe TRBD1 (5 bases). CDR3 size: 14 residues. V lost 2 bases, J lost 5 bases, and 12 bases lay in between. CDR1 and CDR2 from the germline V gene are MGHRA and YSYEKL. Written as DNA, the CDR3 is TGCGCCAGCAGCCAAACCGCGGAGGGGTATGGCTACACCTTC. Residues: CASSQTAEGYGYTF.

The chain links TRBV6-5 to TRBJ1-5; 8 nucleotides agree with TRBD1. The CDR3 runs to 14 residues. Losses at the gene ends were 8 bases for V and 4 bases for J; bases not matched to a gene: 7. Germline values: CDR1 MNHEY, CDR2 SVGAGI. In nucleotides, the CDR3 is TGTGCCAGCCGACAGGGGCCTTCGAATCAGCCCCAGCATTTT. Protein product: CASRQGPSNQPQHF.

This clone was counted a few times. The chain has TRBV30 and TRBJ2-7; no clear D. Germline values: CDR1 GTSNPN, CDR2 SVGIG (reference sequence). The CDR3 consists of 12 residues. Trimming shortened V by 1 base and J by 0 bases, and 4 bases separated the two germline ends. This CDR3 is CAWSASSYEQYV. CDR3 coding DNA: TGTGCCTGGAGTGCGTCCTCCTACGAGCAGTACGTC.

This clone was recorded a few times. The chain links TRBV5-6 to TRBJ1-2; TRBD1 matches 10 bases. CDR1 is SGHDT, CDR2 YYEEEE, per germline. This CDR3 is built from 16 residues. V lost 4 bases and J lost 4; bases outside the gene matches: 10. The CDR3 DNA follows: TGTGCCAGCAGCCCATATTGGACAGGGGGAGGCTATGGCTACACCTTC. Protein sequence: CASSPYWTGGGYGYTF.

The chain carries TRBV6-5 and TRBJ1-2, with TRBD1 identical over 8 bases. Germline loops: CDR1 MNHEY, CDR2 SVGAGI. After removal of 6 bases from V and 2 bases from J, the junction contained 5 bases not matched to a gene. The CDR3 is made up of 14 amino acids. The CDR3 DNA follows: TGTGCCAGCAGGAGACAGGGGTCGAACTATGGCTACACCTTC. Its translation: CASRRQGSNYGYTF.

J is TRBJ2-6 and V is TRBV6-6; D unresolved. Per germline, CDR1 MNHNY and CDR2 SVGAGI (reference sequence). The CDR3 spans 13 residues. Trimming pared 5 bases from V and 1 base from J, leaving 3 bases between. CDR3 region: CASSRSGANVLTF. The CDR3 DNA sequence: TGTGCCAGCAGTAGGTCTGGGGCCAACGTCCTGACTTTC.

V and J are TRBV7-8 and TRBJ1-5; 8 bases align to TRBD1. Germline assignment: CDR1 SGHVS and CDR2 FQNEAQ. Germline trimming cut 4 bases from V and 4 bases from J; bases unmatched to any gene: 6. The CDR3 has 15 amino acids. Written as DNA, the CDR3 is TGTGCCAGCAGCTCAGGGACAGGCAGGAATCAGCCCCAGCATTTT. The encoded protein is CASSSGTGRNQPQHF.

In its sample, this clone was seen a few times. The chain links TRBV6-5 to TRBJ2-3; weak D call: TRBD2 (5 bases). The CDR3 totals 14 residues. Looked up from germline, CDR1 is MNHEY and CDR2 is SVGAGI. V lost 5 bases to trimming and J lost 4 bases, with 13 bases between them. The CDR3 bases are TGTGCCAGCAGTCAAGGGAGTAGCGCAGATACGCAGTATTTT. Translating gives CASSQGSSADTQYF.

V gene TRBV5-1 combines with J gene TRBJ1-1; 11 bases agree with TRBD1. Germline CDR1 is SGHRS and CDR2 is YFSETQ. This CDR3 comprises 13 residues. Trimming cost V 3 bases and J 11 bases; bases outside gene matches: 6. The CDR3 sequence is CASSWDRGSNAFF. The CDR3 nucleotides are TGCGCCAGCAGCTGGGACAGGGGGTCAAACGCTTTCTTT.

The CDR3 region is CASSLPLAGNQPQHF. The CDR3 bases are TGTGCCAGCAGTTTACCCCTAGCGGGCAATCAGCCCCAGCATTTT. The chain links TRBV28 to TRBJ1-5; no firm D call. Trimming removed 2 bases from V and 2 bases from J, with 10 bases in between. CDR1 is MDHEN and CDR2 is SYDVKM in the germline V gene. This CDR3 spans 15 amino acids.

This chain uses TRBV9 with TRBJ2-7, with 7 bases that match TRBD1. With V trimmed by 4 bases and J by 3 bases, 10 bases remained unmatched. Germline lookup yields CDR1 SGDLS and CDR2 YYNGEE. CDR3 size: 15 residues. Here the CDR3 reads CASSRRTGQNYEQYF. Written as DNA, the CDR3 is TGTGCCAGCAGCCGACGGACAGGACAAAACTACGAGCAGTACTTC.

DNA of the CDR3: TGCAGCGGCGGGACTACGCTTAGCACAGATACGCAGTATTTT. It encodes CSGGTTLSTDTQYF. This chain links TRBV29-1 with TRBJ2-3; 7 nucleotides align to TRBD2. Germline loops: CDR1 SQVTM, CDR2 ANQGSEA. There are 14 residues in the CDR3. J lost 0 bases, V lost 7 bases, and 7 bases had no gene match.

This clone was observed a few times. Here the CDR3 reads CASSIGRETQYF. CDR3 nucleotides: TGTGCCAGTAGTATAGGACGAGAGACCCAGTACTTC. The rearrangement uses TRBV19 and TRBJ2-5; no firm D call. The germline V gene encodes CDR1 LNHDA and CDR2 SQIVND (reference sequence). The CDR3 sequence is 12 residues long. Trimming pared 1 base from V and 4 bases from J, leaving 4 bases between.

This chain joins TRBV10-2 and TRBJ1-5; D gene ambiguous. There are 16 residues in the CDR3. Germline V gives CDR1 WSHSY, CDR2 SAAADI. Trimming shortened V by 9 bases and J by 11 bases, and 29 bases separated the two germline ends. In DNA form, the CDR3 reads TGCGCCAGAAATTACTCCACCGGCCTTGGGTATCAATCCCAGCATTTT. It translates to CARNYSTGLGYQSQHF.

This clone was seen only a few times. This chain connects TRBV5-1 to TRBJ2-2, with D possibly being TRBD1 or TRBD2 (5 bases each). V was shortened by 4 bases and J by 8 bases, with 21 bases between the two germline ends. The CDR3 consists of 16 residues. The germline V gene encodes CDR1 SGHRS and CDR2 YFSETQ. CDR3 bases: TGCGCCAGCAGCCCCCCGGGGCTCAGGGCATCAGGGGAGCTGTTTTTT. This translates into CASSPPGLRASGELFF.

The V and J genes are TRBV7-9 and TRBJ1-1; 7 bases agree with TRBD1. The CDR3 runs 14 residues. Germline V gene data show CDR1 as SEHNR and CDR2 as FQNEAQ (reference sequence). V lost 6 bases, J lost 3 bases, and 7 bases stayed unmatched. CDR3 region: CASRSQGVYTEAFF. CDR3 DNA: TGTGCCAGCAGATCTCAGGGGGTATACACTGAAGCTTTCTTT.

This sequence joins TRBV18 and TRBJ1-2; maybe TRBD1 (5 bases). The ends were cut back, 4 bases at V and 4 bases at J, with 13 bases in the middle. CDR3 length: 14 amino acids. CDR1 KGHSH and CDR2 LQKENI come from the germline V gene. The CDR3 here is CASSLRQPIYGYTF. The CDR3 coding sequence is TGTGCCAGCTCACTCAGACAGCCTATCTATGGCTACACCTTC.

This clone has more than one count but fewer than ten. This chain links TRBV5-4 with TRBJ2-3; no firm D call. Germline CDR1 and CDR2: SGHNT and YYREEE (reference sequence). V lost 5 bases to trimming and J lost 3 bases, with 10 bases between them. There are 13 residues in the CDR3. The CDR3 loop is CASSQAPTDTQYF. The CDR3 coding sequence is TGTGCCAGCAGTCAGGCCCCTACAGATACGCAGTATTTT. Based on the CDR3 plus reference TRBV5-4 and TRBJ2-3, the full variable domain is ETGVTQSPTHLIKTRGQQVTLRCSSQSGHNTVSWYQQALGQGPQFIFQYYREEENGRGNFPPRFSGLQFPNYSSELNVNALELDDSALYLCASSQAPTDTQYFGPGTRLTVL.